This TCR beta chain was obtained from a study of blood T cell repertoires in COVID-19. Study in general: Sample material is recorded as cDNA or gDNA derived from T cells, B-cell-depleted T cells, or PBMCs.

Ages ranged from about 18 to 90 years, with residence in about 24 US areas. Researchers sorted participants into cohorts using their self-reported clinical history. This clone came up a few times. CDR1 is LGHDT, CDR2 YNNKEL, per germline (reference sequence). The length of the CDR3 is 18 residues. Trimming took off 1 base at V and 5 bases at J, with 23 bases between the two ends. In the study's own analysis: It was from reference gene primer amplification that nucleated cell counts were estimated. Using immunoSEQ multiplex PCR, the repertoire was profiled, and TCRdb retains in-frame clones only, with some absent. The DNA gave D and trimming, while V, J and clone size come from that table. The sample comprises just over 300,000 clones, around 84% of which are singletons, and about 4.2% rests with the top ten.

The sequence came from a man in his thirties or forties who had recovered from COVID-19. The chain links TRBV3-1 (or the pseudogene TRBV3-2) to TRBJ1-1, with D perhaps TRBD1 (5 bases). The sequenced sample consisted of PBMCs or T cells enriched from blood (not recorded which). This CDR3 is CASSQGPSSTRQWTEAFF. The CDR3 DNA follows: TGTGCCAGCAGCCAAGGCCCTTCTTCGACCAGACAGTGGACTGAAGCTTTCTTT.